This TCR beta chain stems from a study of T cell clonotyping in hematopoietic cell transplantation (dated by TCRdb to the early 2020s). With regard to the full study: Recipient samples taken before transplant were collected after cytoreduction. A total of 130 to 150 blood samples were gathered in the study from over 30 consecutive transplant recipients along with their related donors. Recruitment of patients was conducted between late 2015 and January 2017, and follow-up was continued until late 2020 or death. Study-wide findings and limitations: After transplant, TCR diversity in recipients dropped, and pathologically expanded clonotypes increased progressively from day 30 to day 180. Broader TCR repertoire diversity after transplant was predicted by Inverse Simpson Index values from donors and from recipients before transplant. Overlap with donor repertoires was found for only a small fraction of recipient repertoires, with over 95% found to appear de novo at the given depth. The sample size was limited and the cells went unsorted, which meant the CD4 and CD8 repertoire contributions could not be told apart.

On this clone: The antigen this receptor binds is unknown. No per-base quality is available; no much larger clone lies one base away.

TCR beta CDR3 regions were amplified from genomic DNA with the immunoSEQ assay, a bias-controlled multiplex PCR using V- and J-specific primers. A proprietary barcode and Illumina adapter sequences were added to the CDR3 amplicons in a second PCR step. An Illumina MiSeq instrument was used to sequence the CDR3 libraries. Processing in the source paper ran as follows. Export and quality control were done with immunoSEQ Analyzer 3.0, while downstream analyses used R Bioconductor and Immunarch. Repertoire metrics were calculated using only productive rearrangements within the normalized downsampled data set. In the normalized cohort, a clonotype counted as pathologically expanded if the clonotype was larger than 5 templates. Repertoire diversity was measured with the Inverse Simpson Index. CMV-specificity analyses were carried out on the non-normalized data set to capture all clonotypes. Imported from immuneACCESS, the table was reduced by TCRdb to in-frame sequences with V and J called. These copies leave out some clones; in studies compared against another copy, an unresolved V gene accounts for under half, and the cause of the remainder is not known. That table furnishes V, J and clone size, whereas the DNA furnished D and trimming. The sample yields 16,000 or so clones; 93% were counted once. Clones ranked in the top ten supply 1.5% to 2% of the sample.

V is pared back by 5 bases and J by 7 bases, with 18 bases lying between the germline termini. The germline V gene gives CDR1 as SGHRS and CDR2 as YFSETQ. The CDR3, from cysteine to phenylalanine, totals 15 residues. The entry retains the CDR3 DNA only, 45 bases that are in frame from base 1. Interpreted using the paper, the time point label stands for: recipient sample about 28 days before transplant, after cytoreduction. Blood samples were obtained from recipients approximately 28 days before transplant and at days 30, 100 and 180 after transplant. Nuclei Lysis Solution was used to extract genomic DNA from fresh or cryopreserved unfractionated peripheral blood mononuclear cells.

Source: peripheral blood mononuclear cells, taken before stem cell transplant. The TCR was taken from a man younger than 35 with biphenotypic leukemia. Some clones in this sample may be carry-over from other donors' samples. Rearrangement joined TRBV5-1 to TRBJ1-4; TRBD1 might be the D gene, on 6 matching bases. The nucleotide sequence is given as TGCGCCAGCAGAAGCGGGACACCCGGCTTTGAAAAACTGTTTTTT. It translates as CASRSGTPGFEKLFF. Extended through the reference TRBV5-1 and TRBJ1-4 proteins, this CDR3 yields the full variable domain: KAGVTQTPRYLIKTRGQQVTLSCSPISGHRSVSWYQQTPGQGLQFLFEYFSETQRNKGNFPGRFSGRQFSNSRSEMNVSTLELGDSALYLCASRSGTPGFEKLFFGSGTQLSVL.